The source of this T cell receptor (beta chain) is a study of T cells after yellow fever vaccination. Study-level findings and limits: In FACS-sorted repertoires, abundant clonotypes from the bulk population could appear as contaminants.

TCRdb reprocessed the 5' RACE reads with MiXCR, giving one entry per CDR3 protein. Of over 300,000 distinct CDR3 sequences in the sample, over 4% were seen once. Per the germline V gene, CDR1 is MGHRA and CDR2 is YSYEKL. Trimming cost V 0 bases and J 1 base, with 15 bases left between them. The CDR3 contains 17 residues. This clonotype was counted many times. The antigen is unknown. Here the sequenced sample was PBMCs, taken 5 days after the yellow fever booster vaccination. The rearrangement links TRBV4-1 to TRBJ1-1; D is ambiguous. The TCR comes from a man younger than 35 who received the YFV17D yellow fever vaccine. CDR3 in DNA: TGCGCCAGCAGCCAAGATCTGAGGGAAATTAGGAACACTGAAGCTTTCTTT. Its protein product is CASSQDLREIRNTEAFF.